This T cell receptor (beta chain) comes out of a study of human T cells and chemical hapten exposure. The length of the CDR3 is 15 residues. CDR1 is SNHLY, CDR2 FYNNEI, per germline. This sample's time point: patch test 2, 6 weeks after DPC sensitization. Treatment of the sample: therapeutic diphenylcyclopropenone sensitization with weekly scalp DPC. As to this clonotype: A much larger clone lies a single base off, so this may be a read error.

TCRdb analysed the RACE reads with MiXCR anew, one entry per CDR3 protein. The table shows around 100,000 distinct CDR3 sequences, with roughly 11% occurring only once. The chain combines TRBV2 with TRBJ2-6; perhaps TRBD1 as D (6 bases). The specimen comprised whole blood, sampled in connection with sensitization to the hapten diphenylcyclopropenone (DPC). The receptor was isolated from a middle-aged woman with alopecia areata. Some clones in this sample may be carry-over from other donors' samples. In nucleotides, the CDR3 is TGTGCCAGCGCAGGGGCTAGCTCCGGGGCCAACGACCTGACTTTC. Protein sequence: CASAGASSGANDLTF.